This is a list of T cell receptor beta chains from one sample in a study of blood T cell repertoires in COVID-19. Sequencing was performed with immunoSEQ multiplex PCR; in TCRdb, only in-frame clones are kept and a portion is missing. The table records roughly 150,000 clones, approximately 91% of them present only once. Input material: peripheral blood. These TCRs come from a woman aged 70-85 years with acute or convalescent COVID-19. Both conserved end residues are part of each CDR3. Fields, in order: clone size, V gene, D gene, J gene, CDR3 protein, CDR3 DNA. The D gene is left open where the match is weak. Clone size, where shown, is once, few, many, or a class for clones that have expanded.

.	TRBV30	TRBD1	TRBJ1-5	CAWIIGKRTGFSQPQHF	TGTGCCTGGATTATTGGGAAAAGGACAGGGTTTTCTCAGCCCCAGCATTTT
few	TRBV27	.	TRBJ2-7	CASSLSPSPYEQYF	TGTGCCAGCAGTTTATCGCCCAGTCCCTACGAGCAGTACTTC
.	TRBV5-1	.	TRBJ2-5	CASSLDQETQYF	TGCGCCAGCAGCCTAGACCAAGAGACCCAGTACTTC
.	TRBV7-2	.	TRBJ1-4	CASTQGPNEKLFF	TGTGCCAGCACCCAGGGCCCAAATGAAAAACTGTTTTTT
.	TRBV2	.	TRBJ1-5	CASSEVQAPYQPQHF	TGTGCCAGCAGTGAAGTACAGGCGCCCTATCAGCCCCAGCATTTT
.	TRBV5-1	TRBD1	TRBJ1-4	CASSSGQGNVDEKLFF	TGCGCCAGCAGCTCCGGACAGGGGAACGTTGATGAAAAACTGTTTTTT
.	TRBV6-5	.	TRBJ2-7	CASSYRGERDYEQYF	TGTGCCAGCAGTTATCGCGGGGAGAGGGACTACGAGCAGTACTTC
.	TRBV6-6	TRBD1	TRBJ1-4	CASTPGDRNNEKLFF	TGTGCCAGCACGCCAGGGGACAGAAATAATGAAAAACTGTTTTTT
.	TRBV7-2	.	TRBJ2-1	CASSLAYLRQGGRYNEQFF	TGTGCCAGCAGCTTAGCATATTTGCGGCAGGGCGGACGTTACAATGAGCAGTTCTTC
.	TRBV11-2	.	TRBJ2-7	CASSVYYEQYF	TGTGCCAGCAGCGTATACTACGAGCAGTACTTC
.	TRBV13	.	TRBJ1-2	CASSLAGFGGYTF	TGTGCCAGCAGCTTAGCAGGGTTTGGTGGCTACACCTTC
.	TRBV6-5	TRBD1	TRBJ1-4	CASSYRGRVEKLFF	TGTGCCAGCAGTTACAGGGGGCGGGTTGAAAAACTGTTTTTT
.	TRBV29-1	.	TRBJ2-5	CSVVPAGIQETQYF	TGCAGCGTTGTGCCCGCGGGGATCCAAGAGACCCAGTACTTC
.	TRBV5-1	TRBD1	TRBJ1-1	CASSLATGMEAFF	TGCGCCAGCAGCTTGGCGACAGGGATGGAAGCTTTCTTT
.	TRBV18	.	TRBJ1-1	CASSPVEQVNTEAFF	TGTGCCAGCTCACCGGTGGAACAGGTGAACACTGAAGCTTTCTTT
once	TRBV19	TRBD1	TRBJ1-6	CASSIVGQDSPLHF	TGTGCCAGTAGTATTGTGGGACAGGATTCACCCCTCCACTTT
.	TRBV11-2	TRBD1	TRBJ1-3	CASSPQGAAGNTIYF	TGTGCCAGCAGCCCGCAGGGGGCAGCTGGAAACACCATATATTTT
.	TRBV19	.	TRBJ1-5	CASSIRGSNSNQPQHF	TGTGCCAGTAGTATAAGGGGCAGCAATAGCAATCAGCCCCAGCATTTT
.	TRBV27	.	TRBJ1-2	CASSLLAGLGRGYTF	TGTGCCAGCAGCCTACTGGCAGGTCTGGGGCGGGGCTACACCTTC
.	TRBV28	TRBD1	TRBJ1-2	CASSLAGGRIYGYTF	TGTGCCAGCAGTTTGGCAGGGGGCAGAATCTATGGCTACACCTTC
.	TRBV5-1	.	TRBJ2-3	CASNGGSATSTDTQYF	TGCGCCAGCAACGGGGGTAGCGCAACTAGCACAGATACGCAGTATTTT
.	TRBV5-1	.	TRBJ1-2	CASSLVSGRNYGYTF	TGCGCCAGCAGCTTGGTATCAGGGAGGAACTATGGCTACACCTTC
.	TRBV18	.	TRBJ1-2	CASSPPWGGRDYGYTF	TGTGCCAGCTCCCCCCCCTGGGGGGGTCGGGACTATGGCTACACCTTC
.	TRBV6-5	TRBD2	TRBJ2-5	CASSYSRAGGQETQYF	TGTGCCAGCAGTTACTCACGAGCGGGGGGACAAGAGACCCAGTACTTC
few	TRBV2	.	TRBJ2-1	CASSLSREQFF	TGTGCCAGCAGTCTTAGTCGGGAGCAGTTCTTC
.	TRBV13	TRBD2	TRBJ2-1	CASSLYPSGGEEQFF	TGTGCCAGCAGCTTATACCCTAGCGGGGGGGAGGAGCAGTTCTTC
.	TRBV28	.	TRBJ1-5	CASSGGSYQPQHF	TGTGCCAGCAGCGGAGGGAGTTATCAGCCCCAGCATTTT
.	TRBV5-1	TRBD1	TRBJ1-1	CASSLAGRQGGTEAFF	TGCGCCAGCAGCTTGGCCGGGCGACAGGGAGGCACTGAAGCTTTCTTT
.	TRBV27	TRBD1	TRBJ1-1	CASSTLRDRTNGQVAFF	TGTGCCAGCAGTACCCTCCGGGACAGGACAAATGGGCAGGTAGCTTTCTTT
.	TRBV18	.	TRBJ1-2	CASSPRGDYGYTF	TGTGCCAGCTCACCCCGGGGAGACTATGGCTACACCTTC
.	TRBV9	TRBD1	TRBJ1-1	CASSVGQTNTEAFF	TGTGCCAGCAGCGTGGGACAGACGAACACTGAAGCTTTCTTT
.	TRBV7-2	TRBD2	TRBJ2-7	CASSLASGVFEQYF	TGTGCCAGCAGCTTAGCTAGCGGGGTTTTCGAGCAGTACTTC
.	TRBV19	TRBD1	TRBJ2-7	CASSIRQGLDEQYF	TGTGCCAGTAGTATCCGACAGGGGCTCGACGAGCAGTACTTC
.	TRBV15	.	TRBJ2-7	CATSRDLVGPSSYEQYF	TGTGCCACCAGCAGAGATCTGGTGGGGCCTAGCTCCTACGAGCAGTACTTC
.	TRBV4-1	TRBD1	TRBJ2-3	CASSSRTGSSTDTQYF	TGCGCCAGCAGCTCACGGACAGGCTCTAGCACAGATACGCAGTATTTT
.	TRBV7-7	.	TRBJ1-1	CASSLAGQGNTEAFF	TGTGCTAGCAGCTTAGCGGGGCAGGGGAACACTGAAGCTTTCTTT
once	TRBV18	TRBD2	TRBJ2-3	CASSPTGGITDTQYF	TGTGCCAGCTCACCAACCGGGGGGATCACAGATACGCAGTATTTT
.	TRBV19	TRBD1	TRBJ1-3	CASWDRGNSGNTIYF	TGTGCCAGCTGGGACAGGGGAAATTCTGGAAACACCATATATTTT
.	TRBV27	TRBD1	TRBJ1-4	CASSLYRGEKLFF	TGTGCCAGCAGTTTGTACAGGGGGGAAAAACTGTTTTTT
.	TRBV18	TRBD1	TRBJ1-4	CASVDRTNEKLFF	TGTGCCAGCGTGGACAGGACAAATGAAAAACTGTTTTTT
.	TRBV7-9	TRBD1	TRBJ1-4	CASSLWTGVNEKLFF	TGTGCCAGCAGCTTGTGGACAGGCGTTAATGAAAAACTGTTTTTT
once	TRBV5-1	TRBD1	TRBJ1-2	CASSLATGDYYGYTF	TGCGCCAGCAGCTTGGCCACAGGGGACTACTATGGCTACACCTTC
.	TRBV5-1	TRBD2	TRBJ2-1	CASSLVAGSSANEQFF	TGCGCCAGCAGCTTGGTAGCGGGTAGTTCGGCCAATGAGCAGTTCTTC
.	TRBV2	.	TRBJ1-1	CASRVRENTEAFF	TGTGCCAGCAGGGTCCGGGAGAACACTGAAGCTTTCTTT
.	TRBV7-9	.	TRBJ1-3	CASSLSGTGNTIYF	TGTGCCAGCAGCTTATCAGGGACTGGAAACACCATATATTTT
.	TRBV10-2	TRBD2	TRBJ2-7	CASKSSGGRYEQYF	TGCGCCAGCAAATCTAGCGGGGGGCGCTACGAGCAGTACTTC
.	TRBV3-1/TRBV3-2	.	TRBJ2-3	CASSQELGLRRTDTQYF	TGTGCCAGCAGCCAAGAGTTGGGACTCCGACGCACAGATACGCAGTATTTT
.	TRBV5-1	TRBD2	TRBJ2-5	CASSMGLADQETQYF	TGCGCCAGCAGCATGGGACTAGCGGACCAAGAGACCCAGTACTTC
.	TRBV19	TRBD1	TRBJ2-1	CASSTPGQGASNEQFF	TGTGCCAGTAGTACCCCGGGACAGGGGGCTTCCAATGAGCAGTTCTTC
.	TRBV9	.	TRBJ1-5	CASSVAPGSNQPQHF	TGTGCCAGCAGCGTAGCTCCAGGTTCCAATCAGCCCCAGCATTTT
.	TRBV28	TRBD1	TRBJ2-5	CASSLLGTGEETQYF	TGTGCCAGCAGTTTATTGGGGACAGGGGAAGAGACCCAGTACTTC
.	TRBV3-1/TRBV3-2	.	TRBJ1-6	CASSPNHPTVLSYNSPLHF	TGTGCCAGCAGCCCGAATCACCCGACAGTCCTCTCCTATAATTCACCCCTCCACTTT